This TCR beta chain was documented in a study of T-cell reconstitution after alpha-beta-depleted transplantation in children. Study-wide points: About two months after transplant, alpha-beta T cells reportedly came from several hundred expanded graft clones.

Library preparation (for TCRbeta) was performed with unique molecular identifiers. TCRdb re-derived calls from the PCR reads in MiXCR, one entry per CDR3 protein. The sample has 580,000 or so distinct CDR3 sequences, around 23% seen once. A note on this clonotype: What it binds is unknown.

Germline CDR1 MNHEY, CDR2 SVGAGI. V shed 2 bases and J shed 2 bases, with 10 bases lying between them. This CDR3 is built from 14 residues. This sequence originates from a boy younger than two who had a stem cell transplant for acute myeloid leukemia, so the T cells may come from the graft donor. Specimen: PBMCs, mostly from graft donor cells, collected 360 days after TCRalphabeta/CD19-depleted stem cell transplant. The chain combines TRBV6-5 with TRBJ2-7, with D perhaps given as TRBD1 or TRBD2 (5 bases each). CDR3 in DNA: TGTGCCAGCAGTTACCGGGGCGGACCCTACGAGCAGTACGTC. The encoded protein is CASSYRGGPYEQYV.